These 21 T cell receptor beta chains came from one sample sequenced in a study of T cell responses to AZD1222 COVID-19 vaccine. Clones were sequenced by immunoSEQ multiplex PCR, and TCRdb holds only the in-frame ones, with some missing. The sample includes over 120,000 clones, around 89% of them seen just once. The starting material was peripheral blood, obtained on day 0 of AZD1222 vaccination. The source is an adult in good health.

This clone was counted a few times. The chain has TRBV11-3 and TRBJ2-3; D is possibly TRBD1 (5 bases). V gave up 6 bases and J gave up 8 bases, with 15 bases separating them. The germline CDR1 and CDR2 sequences are SGHNT and YENEEA. The CDR3 is 13 residues long. CDR3 loop: CASSWTSTATQYF. The DNA of the CDR3 is TGTGCCAGCAGTTGGACATCGACGGCTACGCAGTATTTT.

Remarks on this clone: One end of the junction fails to match germline, which may point to a read error. The rearrangement joins TRBV29-1 to TRBJ2-7; TRBD1 agrees at 9 bases. Per the germline V gene, CDR1 is SQVTM and CDR2 is ANQGSEA. The CDR3 loop spans 13 amino acids. The CDR3 reads CSVEMGQGVLQSF. The CDR3 DNA sequence: TGCAGCGTTGAAATGGGACAGGGCGTCCTTCAGAGCTTC.

This clone occurred a few times. The chain joins TRBV9 to TRBJ2-7; the match to TRBD1 covers 11 bases. V lost 4 bases to trimming and J lost 3 bases; unmatched junction nucleotides: 9. The CDR3 spans 16 residues. Germline CDR1 and CDR2: SGDLS and YYNGEE. DNA for the CDR3: TGTGCCAGCAGCCTCAGAGAGGGACAGGGGGTCTACGAGCAGTACTTC. It encodes CASSLREGQGVYEQYF.

The chain links TRBV18 to TRBJ1-2, with D tentatively TRBD1 (5 bases). With 3 bases removed from V and 0 bases from J, the gap between germline ends came to 20 bases. This CDR3 is built from 18 residues. In germline, CDR1 is KGHSH, CDR2 LQKENI. The CDR3 region is CASSPSRGQGSPNYGYTF. The CDR3 nucleotides read TGTGCCAGCTCACCTTCTCGAGGGCAGGGTTCGCCTAACTATGGCTACACCTTC.

The V and J genes are TRBV5-1 and TRBJ2-2, with TRBD1 identical over 7 bases. CDR1 is SGHRS and CDR2 is YFSETQ in the germline V gene. The V and J ends lost 3 bases and 1 base, in that order; junction bases with no gene match: 6. The CDR3 runs to 16 residues. CDR3 sequence: CASSWGTVENTGELFF. The CDR3 DNA sequence: TGCGCCAGCAGCTGGGGGACAGTTGAGAACACCGGGGAGCTGTTTTTT.

This chain joins TRBV29-1 and TRBJ1-1, with a weak D call TRBD1 (5 bases). The CDR3 is 13 residues long. Germline-derived CDR1 and CDR2 are SQVTM and ANQGSEA. CDR3 loop: CRVSSRVSAEAFF. The CDR3 nucleotides read TGCAGGGTATCCAGCAGGGTTAGCGCTGAAGCTTTCTTT.

V usage is TRBV6-2 or TRBV6-3 and J usage is TRBJ2-7; D may be TRBD1 (6 bases). Trimming took off 4 bases at V and 3 bases at J, with 16 bases between the two ends. The CDR3 is made up of 15 amino acids. Germline CDR1 is MNHEY and CDR2 is SVGEGT. CDR3 amino acids: CASSSPRTGFYEQYF. CDR3 coding DNA: TGTGCCAGCAGTTCCCCTCGAACAGGGTTCTACGAGCAGTACTTC.

J is TRBJ1-6 and V is TRBV6-5; no clear D. The CDR3 consists of 13 residues. Germline V gene sequence: CDR1 MNHEY, CDR2 SVGAGI. Between the trimmed V and J ends, which lost 7 bases and 9 bases, there was a span of 13 bases. The CDR3 loop is CASTDDGISPLHF. CDR3 nucleotide sequence: TGTGCCAGCACCGACGACGGGATTTCACCCCTCCACTTT.

The CDR3 nucleotides read TGTGCCATCCTGAAAGCGGGACAGAGCAATCAGCCCCAGCATTTT. This gives the protein CAILKAGQSNQPQHF. V gene TRBV27 combines with J gene TRBJ1-5; TRBD1 matches at 7 bases. The germline CDR1 and CDR2 sequences are MNHEY and SMNVEV (reference sequence). The V and J ends lost 10 bases and 1 base, in that order; junction bases with no gene match: 10. CDR3 size: 15 residues.

The rearrangement links TRBV19 to TRBJ1-2; TRBD1 is a possible D gene (6 bases). This CDR3 has 11 amino acids. V gave up 3 bases and J gave up 7 bases, with 6 bases separating them. In germline, CDR1 is LNHDA, CDR2 SQIVND (reference sequence). CDR3 DNA sequence: TGTGCCAGTAGTATGGACAGTGGCTACACCTTC. Translating it yields CASSMDSGYTF.

This chain joins TRBV6-5 and TRBJ2-1, with D perhaps TRBD2 (5 bases). The CDR3 totals 15 residues. The germline V gene has CDR1 MNHEY and CDR2 SVGAGI. Trimming took 5 bases from V and 5 from J, leaving 16 bases between them. The CDR3 DNA reads as TGTGCCAGCAGTCCTACTATATACGGGAACAATGAGCAGTTCTTC. Translation gives CASSPTIYGNNEQFF.

J is TRBJ2-5 and V is TRBV27, with TRBD2 as a possible D gene (6 bases). CDR1 and CDR2 from the germline V gene are MNHEY and SMNVEV (reference sequence). V lost 3 bases and J lost 0, with 14 bases in between. CDR3 length: 16 amino acids. The CDR3 loop is CASSFLGSPHQETQYF. For the CDR3, the DNA is TGTGCCAGCAGTTTTCTCGGGAGCCCGCACCAAGAGACCCAGTACTTC.

The chain uses TRBV2 and TRBJ2-7, with TRBD2 matching 12 bases. The V segment lost 7 bases and the J segment 12 bases; nucleotides outside the gene matches: 13. Germline V gene data show CDR1 as SNHLY and CDR2 as FYNNEI. This CDR3 comprises 14 residues. CDR3 residues: CASNVPGLAGRRYF. CDR3 bases: TGTGCCAGCAACGTACCCGGACTAGCGGGAAGGAGGTACTTC.

The CDR3: CASSLELRTGKQETQYF. CDR3 nucleotides: TGTGCCAGCAGCTTAGAGTTGCGGACAGGAAAACAAGAGACCCAGTACTTC. J is TRBJ2-5 and V is TRBV7-9; 7 bases map to TRBD1. Losses at the gene ends were 1 base for V and 2 bases for J; bases not matched to a gene: 10. The CDR3 sequence is 17 residues long. Germline V gives CDR1 SEHNR, CDR2 FQNEAQ (reference sequence).

The gene calls are TRBV15 and TRBJ2-7; D gene unclear. CDR1 is LNHNV and CDR2 is YYDKDF in the germline V gene (reference sequence). This CDR3 is 13 amino acids long. Trimming removed 5 bases from V and 6 bases from J, with 14 bases in between. Here the CDR3 reads CATSGPQDGEQYF. The CDR3 DNA reads TGTGCCACCAGCGGACCCCAAGACGGCGAGCAGTACTTC.

The chain is built from TRBV27 and TRBJ2-5, with D perhaps matching TRBD2 (7 bases). CDR1 is MNHEY, CDR2 SMNVEV, per germline (reference sequence). With 1 base removed from V and 5 bases from J, the gap between germline ends came to 14 bases. The CDR3 runs to 15 residues. In DNA form, the CDR3 reads TGTGCCAGCAGTTTATTGGGGGGGCCGAGTGAGACCCAGTACTTC. It codes for CASSLLGGPSETQYF.

This chain uses TRBV30 with TRBJ2-3; D gene ambiguous. Germline CDR1 reads GTSNPN; CDR2 reads SVGIG (reference sequence). CDR3 size: 13 residues. The V gene lost 3 bases and the J gene lost 1 base, with 8 bases spanning the gap. CDR3 amino acids: CAWRGSGTDTQYF. In DNA form, the CDR3 reads TGTGCCTGGAGGGGTTCGGGCACAGATACGCAGTATTTT.

The chain uses TRBV4-1 and TRBJ2-5; TRBD2 is a possible D gene (6 bases). The CDR3 is 14 residues long. The germline V gene encodes CDR1 MGHRA and CDR2 YSYEKL. V was cut by 0 bases and J by 5 bases, with 10 bases left in between. The CDR3 region has the DNA TGCGCCAGCAGCCAAGATCCCGGGGGTGAGACCCAGTACTTC. This translates into CASSQDPGGETQYF.

The V and J genes are TRBV19 and TRBJ2-3; the D call may be TRBD1 or TRBD2 (6 bases each). The V end was cut by 5 bases, the J end by 3 bases, with 12 bases between. Looked up from germline, CDR1 is LNHDA and CDR2 is SQIVND (reference sequence). The CDR3 totals 14 residues. CDR3 sequence: CASSEVGGTDTQYF. Written as DNA, the CDR3 is TGTGCCAGTAGTGAGGTAGGGGGGACAGATACGCAGTATTTT.

This chain connects TRBV7-8 to TRBJ1-2; D is undetermined. The CDR3 has 13 amino acids. From germline, CDR1 is SGHVS and CDR2 FQNEAQ. V lost 7 bases and J 2 bases, leaving 11 bases between the germline ends. The CDR3 reads CASTSSGNYGYTF. The DNA for the CDR3 is TGTGCCAGCACCTCTTCCGGGAACTATGGCTACACCTTC. The full variable domain, its missing parts supplied by reference TRBV7-8 and TRBJ1-2, is GAGVSQSPRYKVAKRGQDVALRCDPISGHVSLFWYQQALGQGPEFLTYFQNEAQLDKSGLPSDRFFAERPEGSVSTLKIQRTQQEDSAVYLCASTSSGNYGYTFGSGTRLTVV.

The chain carries TRBV21-1 and TRBJ1-2. TRBV21-1 counts as a pseudogene. The CDR3 runs to 13 residues. The CDR3 DNA is TGTGCCAGCAGCAGACCGACTAACTATGGCTACACCTTC. This translates into CASSRPTNYGYTF.